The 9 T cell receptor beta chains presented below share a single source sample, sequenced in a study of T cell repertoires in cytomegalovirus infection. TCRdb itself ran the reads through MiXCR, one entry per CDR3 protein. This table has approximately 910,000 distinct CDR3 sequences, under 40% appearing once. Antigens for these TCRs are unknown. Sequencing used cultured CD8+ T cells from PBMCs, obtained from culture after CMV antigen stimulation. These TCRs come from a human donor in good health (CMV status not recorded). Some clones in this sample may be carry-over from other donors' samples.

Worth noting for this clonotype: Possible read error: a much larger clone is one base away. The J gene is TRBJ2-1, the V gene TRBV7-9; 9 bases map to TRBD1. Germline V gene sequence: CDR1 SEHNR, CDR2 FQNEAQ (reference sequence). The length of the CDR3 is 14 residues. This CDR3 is CASSAGQGPNEQLF. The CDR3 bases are TGTGCCAGCAGCGCCGGACAGGGGCCCAACGAGCAGTTGTTC.

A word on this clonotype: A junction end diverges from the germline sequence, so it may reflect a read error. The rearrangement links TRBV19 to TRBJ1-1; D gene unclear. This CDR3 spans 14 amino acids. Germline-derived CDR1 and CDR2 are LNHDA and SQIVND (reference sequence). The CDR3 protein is CVSSSVGLNTEAFF. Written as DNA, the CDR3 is TGTGTCAGTAGTAGTGTAGGACTGAACACTGAAGCTTTCTTT.

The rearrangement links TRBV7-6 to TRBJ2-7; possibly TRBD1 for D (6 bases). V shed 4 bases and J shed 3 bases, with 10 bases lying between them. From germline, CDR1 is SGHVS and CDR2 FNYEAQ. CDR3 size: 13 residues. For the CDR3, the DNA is TGTGCCAGCAGCTCTAGGACAGTCTACGAGCAGTACTTC. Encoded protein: CASSSRTVYEQYF.

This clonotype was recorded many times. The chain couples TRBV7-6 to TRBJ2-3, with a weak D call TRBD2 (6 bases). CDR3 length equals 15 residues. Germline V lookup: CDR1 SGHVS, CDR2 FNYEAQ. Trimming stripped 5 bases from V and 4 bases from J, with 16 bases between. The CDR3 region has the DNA TGTGCCAGCAGCCTGGGACTTCCCGAGCCAGATACGCAGTATTTT. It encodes CASSLGLPEPDTQYF.

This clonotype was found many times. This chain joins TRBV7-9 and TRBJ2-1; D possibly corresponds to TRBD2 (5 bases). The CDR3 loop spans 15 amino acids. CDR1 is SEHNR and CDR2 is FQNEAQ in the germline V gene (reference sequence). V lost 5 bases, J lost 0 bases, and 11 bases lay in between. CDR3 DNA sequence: TGTGCCAGCAGCCAACCGGAGGCCTCCTACAATGAGCAGTTCTTC. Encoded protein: CASSQPEASYNEQFF.

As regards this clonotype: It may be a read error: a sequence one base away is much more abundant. CDR3 DNA sequence: TGTGCCAGCAGCTTAACAAGAGACATCGGGGAGCTGTTTTTT. This gives the protein CASSLTRDIGELFF. This sequence joins TRBV7-3 and TRBJ2-2; D is ambiguous. There are 14 residues in the CDR3. Germline V lookup: CDR1 SGHTA, CDR2 FQGTGA. V gave up 0 bases and J gave up 7 bases, with 9 bases separating them. Full variable domain (outside the CDR3, taken from reference TRBV7-3 and TRBJ2-2): GAGVSQTPSNKVTEKGKYVELRCDPISGHTALYWYRQSLGQGPEFLIYFQGTGAADDSGLPNDRFFAVRPEGSVSTLKIQRTERGDSAVYLCASSLTRDIGELFFGEGSRLTVL.

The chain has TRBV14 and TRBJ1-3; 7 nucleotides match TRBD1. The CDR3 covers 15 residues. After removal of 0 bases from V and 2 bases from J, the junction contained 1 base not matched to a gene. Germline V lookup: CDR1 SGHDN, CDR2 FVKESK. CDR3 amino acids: CASSQEGGTGNTIYF. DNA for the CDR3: TGTGCCAGCAGCCAAGAAGGGGGCACTGGAAACACCATATATTTT.

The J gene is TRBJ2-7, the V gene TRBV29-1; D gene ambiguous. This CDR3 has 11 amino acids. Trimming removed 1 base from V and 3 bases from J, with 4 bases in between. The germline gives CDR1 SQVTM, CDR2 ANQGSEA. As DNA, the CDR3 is TGCAGCGTTGAAGTGTACTACGAGCAGTACTTC. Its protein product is CSVEVYYEQYF.

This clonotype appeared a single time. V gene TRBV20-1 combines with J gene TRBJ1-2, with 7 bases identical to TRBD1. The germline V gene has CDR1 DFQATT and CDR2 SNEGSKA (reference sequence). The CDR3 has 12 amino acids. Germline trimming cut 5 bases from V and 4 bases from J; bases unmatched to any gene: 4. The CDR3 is CSADREPYGYTF. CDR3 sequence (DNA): TGCAGTGCTGACAGGGAGCCCTATGGCTACACCTTC.